One and the same sample provided the 15 T cell receptor beta chains below, sequenced in a study of cytomegalovirus exposure and HLA in healthy donors. Generated by immunoSEQ multiplex PCR, the TCRdb table keeps only in-frame clones and is missing some. The sample has about 110,000 clones, almost 96% seen once. Input material: PBMCs. These receptors were obtained from a woman in her late teens or twenties in good health and CMV-seronegative.

The chain links TRBV11-2 to TRBJ1-1, with D unclear. CDR3 size: 14 residues. Trimming removed 1 base from V and 2 bases from J, with 8 bases in between. Per germline, CDR1 SGHAT and CDR2 FQNNGV. DNA for the CDR3: TGTGCCAGCAGCTTAGTGGCTTTTAACACTGAAGCTTTCTTT. Translation gives CASSLVAFNTEAFF. Using reference TRBV11-2 and TRBJ1-1 for the parts outside the CDR3, the full variable domain is EAGVAQSPRYKIIEKRQSVAFWCNPISGHATLYWYQQILGQGPKLLIQFQNNGVVDDSQLPKDRFSAERLKGVDSTLKIQPAKLEDSAVYLCASSLVAFNTEAFFGQGTRLTVV.

J is TRBJ1-1 and V is TRBV9; D gene unclear. Germline V gene lookup returns CDR1 SGDLS and CDR2 YYNGEE. V was pared by 1 base and J by 1 base, with 11 bases between. The CDR3 contains 15 residues. The CDR3 loop reads CASSVMEMTNTEAFF. As DNA, the CDR3 is TGTGCCAGCAGCGTAATGGAGATGACGAACACTGAAGCTTTCTTT.

The chain combines TRBV28 with TRBJ2-5, with TRBD2 as a possible D gene (6 bases). The germline V gene encodes CDR1 MDHEN and CDR2 SYDVKM. Between the trimmed V and J ends, which lost 8 bases and 5 bases, there was a span of 12 bases. This CDR3 is 12 amino acids long. The CDR3 bases are TGTGCCAGCTCAGGGACTCGGGAGACCCAGTACTTC. Translation: CASSGTRETQYF.

Written as DNA, the CDR3 is TGTGCCAGCAGCTTGCGTCCACCGGGACTAGCGGGGGGGCGTCAAGATACGCAGTATTTT. Translation: CASSLRPPGLAGGRQDTQYF. V usage is TRBV5-4 and J usage is TRBJ2-3; 16 bases line up with TRBD2. The CDR3 is made up of 20 amino acids. Germline CDR1 is SGHNT and CDR2 is YYREEE (reference sequence). J gave up 5 bases and V 1 base, and 13 bases lay outside the gene matches.

The V call is TRBV7-2, the J call TRBJ1-3; unclear D gene. The germline V gene has CDR1 SGHTA and CDR2 FQGNSA. V was cut by 0 bases and J by 8 bases, with 8 bases left in between. The CDR3 has 13 residues. The CDR3, as DNA: TGTGCCAGCAGCTTAGCCGGGAGAGACACCATATATTTT. Protein sequence: CASSLAGRDTIYF. The full variable domain, its missing parts supplied by reference TRBV7-2 and TRBJ1-3, is GAGVSQSPSNKVTEKGKDVELRCDPISGHTALYWYRQSLGQGLEFLIYFQGNSAPDKSGLPSDRFSAERTGGSVSTLTIQRTQQEDSAVYLCASSLAGRDTIYFGEGSWLTVV.

This rearrangement joins TRBV15 to TRBJ2-6; TRBD1 is a possible D gene (6 bases). CDR3 size: 18 residues. Trimming shortened V by 0 bases and J by 0 bases, and 12 bases separated the two germline ends. Germline V gene lookup returns CDR1 LNHNV and CDR2 YYDKDF (reference sequence). The CDR3 DNA is TGTGCCACCAGCAGAGATCAGGGGCTGGGCTCTGGGGCCAACGTCCTGACTTTC. Protein product: CATSRDQGLGSGANVLTF.

The J gene is TRBJ1-2, the V gene TRBV5-1, with D possibly TRBD1 on 5 matching bases. Per the germline V gene, CDR1 is SGHRS and CDR2 is YFSETQ. The germline V and J ends were trimmed by 2 bases and 6 bases, with 14 bases remaining between them. The CDR3 has 14 residues. DNA for the CDR3: TGCGCCAGCAGCTTCAGGGAGGGAATGGATGGCTACACCTTC. Translating gives CASSFREGMDGYTF.

The chain employs TRBV7-2 and TRBJ2-4; 7 bases are a match to TRBD2. The CDR3 extends over 15 amino acids. V was clipped by 5 bases and J by 3 bases; unmatched bases: 7. CDR1 is SGHTA, CDR2 FQGNSA, per germline. The CDR3 region has the DNA TGTGCCAGCAGCGAACAAAGCGGGGTCAAAAACATTCAGTACTTC. It codes for CASSEQSGVKNIQYF.

The chain is built from TRBV5-1 and TRBJ2-5, with 11 bases aligning to TRBD2. Germline V lookup: CDR1 SGHRS, CDR2 YFSETQ. The CDR3 totals 14 residues. V was pared by 6 bases and J by 2 bases, with 3 bases of the junction left unmatched. CDR3 sequence reads: CASTGTSGQETQYF. The DNA for the CDR3 is TGCGCCAGCACCGGGACTAGCGGACAAGAGACCCAGTACTTC. Full variable domain (outside the CDR3, taken from reference TRBV5-1 and TRBJ2-5): KAGVTQTPRYLIKTRGQQVTLSCSPISGHRSVSWYQQTPGQGLQFLFEYFSETQRNKGNFPGRFSGRQFSNSRSEMNVSTLELGDSALYLCASTGTSGQETQYFGPGTRLLVL.

J is TRBJ2-5 and V is TRBV14; no definite D call. This CDR3 is 13 amino acids long. V was cut by 0 bases and J by 9 bases, with 11 bases left in between. CDR1 is SGHDN and CDR2 is FVKESK in the germline V gene. The CDR3 is CASSQDQRRPQYF. The CDR3 coding sequence is TGTGCCAGCAGCCAAGATCAACGGCGGCCCCAGTACTTC.

The chain uses TRBV18 and TRBJ1-5; 7 nucleotides agree with TRBD1. Germline CDR1 is KGHSH and CDR2 is LQKENI. J lost 10 bases, V lost 1 base, and 7 bases had no gene match. The CDR3 has 14 amino acids. As DNA, the CDR3 is TGTGCCAGCTCACCACAGACAGGGTCCTCTCCCCAGCATTTT. The encoded protein is CASSPQTGSSPQHF.

This clone was counted a single time. The rearrangement uses TRBV28 and TRBJ2-5; 9 bases agree with TRBD1. The CDR3 is made up of 15 amino acids. The V gene's germline CDR1 is MDHEN and CDR2 SYDVKM. V shed 2 bases and J 3 bases; nucleotides not matched to a gene: 4. The CDR3 nucleotides are TGTGCCAGCAGTTTAGGGACAGGGAGAGAAGAGACCCAGTACTTC. This sequence encodes CASSLGTGREETQYF.

This chain uses TRBV6-6 with TRBJ2-1, with D unresolved. V was pared by 0 bases and J by 4 bases, with 7 bases between. The CDR3 extends over 14 amino acids. CDR1 is MNHNY and CDR2 is SVGAGI in the germline V gene (reference sequence). The CDR3 loop reads CASSYSLEYNEQFF. As DNA, the CDR3 is TGTGCCAGCAGTTACTCTCTGGAGTACAATGAGCAGTTCTTC.

As for this clone: The sample has other DNA sequences that encode this CDR3 too. The chain combines TRBV9 with TRBJ2-3; TRBD2 matches 11 bases. Trimming cost V 0 bases and J 2 bases; bases outside gene matches: 5. This CDR3 contains 17 residues. Germline CDR1 and CDR2: SGDLS and YYNGEE. The CDR3 is CASSVVASGGSTDTQYF. Here the CDR3 DNA reads TGTGCCAGCAGCGTAGTTGCTAGCGGGGGGTCCACAGATACGCAGTATTTT.

The CDR3 coding sequence is TGTGCCAGCAGCTCTGGAAGCGACAATGAGCAGTTCTTC. This gives the protein CASSSGSDNEQFF. V is TRBV7-8 and J is TRBJ2-1; D gene uncertain. Trimming took off 4 bases at V and 5 bases at J, with 9 bases between the two ends. This CDR3 has 13 amino acids. Germline values: CDR1 SGHVS, CDR2 FQNEAQ.